This TCR beta chain was documented in a study of T cell responses to AZD1222 COVID-19 vaccine. Points from the study as a whole: Every sample of the repertoires postdated the peak T cell response. Distributed over spike, vaccine-associated CD4 TCRs predominated at 160-218 and 743-854. Following two doses of AZD1222, Spike-specific TCR breadth and depth rose. Females outnumbered males among donors, who were mostly white British; clonal diversity was possibly underestimated.

The CDR3 has 16 amino acids. Per germline, CDR1 MNHNS and CDR2 SASEGT. V was trimmed by 1 base and J by 2 bases, leaving 12 bases between them. Libraries were prepared by immunoSEQ multiplex PCR; TCRdb keeps only in-frame clonotypes and omits some of them. The sample includes 70,000 to 85,000 clones, roughly 82% of them seen just once. Concerning this clone itself: Its antigen is not known.

The sample here was peripheral blood, taken on day 0 of AZD1222 vaccination. The clonotype comes from an adult in good health. The V and J genes are TRBV6-1 and TRBJ2-1, with no clear D. Here the CDR3 reads CASSEEMDPTYNEQFF. CDR3 DNA: TGTGCCAGCAGTGAAGAGATGGATCCTACCTACAATGAGCAGTTCTTC.